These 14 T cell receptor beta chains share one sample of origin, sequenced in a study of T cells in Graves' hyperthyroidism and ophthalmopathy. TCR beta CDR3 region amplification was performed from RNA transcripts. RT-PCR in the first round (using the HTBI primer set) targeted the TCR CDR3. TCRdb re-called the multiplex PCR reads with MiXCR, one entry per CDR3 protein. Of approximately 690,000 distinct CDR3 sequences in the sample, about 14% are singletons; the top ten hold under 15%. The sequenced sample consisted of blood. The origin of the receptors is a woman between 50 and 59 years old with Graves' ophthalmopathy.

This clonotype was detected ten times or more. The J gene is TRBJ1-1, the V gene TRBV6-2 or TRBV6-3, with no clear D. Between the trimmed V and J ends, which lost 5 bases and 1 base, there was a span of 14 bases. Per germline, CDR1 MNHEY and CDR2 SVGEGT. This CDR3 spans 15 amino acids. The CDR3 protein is CASSSQLGRNTEAFF. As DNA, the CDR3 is TGTGCCAGCAGTAGCCAGTTGGGGAGGAACACTGAAGCTTTCTTT.

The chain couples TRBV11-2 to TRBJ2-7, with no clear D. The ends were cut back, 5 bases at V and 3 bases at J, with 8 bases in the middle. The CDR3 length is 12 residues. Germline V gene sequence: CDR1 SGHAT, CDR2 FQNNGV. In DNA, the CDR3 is TGTGCCAGCAGCCCACGGCACTACGAGCAGTACTTC. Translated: CASSPRHYEQYF.

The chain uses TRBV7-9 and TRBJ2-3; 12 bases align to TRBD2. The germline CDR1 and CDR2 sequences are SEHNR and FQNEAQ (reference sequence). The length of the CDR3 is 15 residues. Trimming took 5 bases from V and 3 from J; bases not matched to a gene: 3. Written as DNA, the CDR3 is TGTGCCAGCAGCGGGGGGACTAGCGGGACAGATACGCAGTATTTT. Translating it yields CASSGGTSGTDTQYF.

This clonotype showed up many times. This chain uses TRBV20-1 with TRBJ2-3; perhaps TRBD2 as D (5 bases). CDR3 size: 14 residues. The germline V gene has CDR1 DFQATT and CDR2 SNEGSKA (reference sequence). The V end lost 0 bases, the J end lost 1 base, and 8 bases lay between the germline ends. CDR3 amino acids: CSARDIGGTDTQYF. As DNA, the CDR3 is TGCAGTGCTAGAGATATCGGGGGCACAGATACGCAGTATTTT.

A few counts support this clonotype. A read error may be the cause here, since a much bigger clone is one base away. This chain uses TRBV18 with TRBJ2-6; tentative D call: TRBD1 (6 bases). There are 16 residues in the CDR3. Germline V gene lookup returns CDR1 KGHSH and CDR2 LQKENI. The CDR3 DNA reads TGTGCCAGCTCACTCCTGACAGGTCCTGGGGCCAACATCCTGACTTTC. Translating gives CASSLLTGPGANILTF.

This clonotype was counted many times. The chain's CDR3 is CASSLIQGQPQHF. The CDR3 nucleotides are TGTGCCAGCAGCTTGATACAGGGGCAGCCCCAGCATTTT. The chain employs TRBV7-9 and TRBJ1-5, with 7 bases that match TRBD1. V gave up 3 bases and J gave up 7 bases; unmatched junction bases: 3. Per the germline V gene, CDR1 is SEHNR and CDR2 is FQNEAQ (reference sequence). There are 13 residues in the CDR3.

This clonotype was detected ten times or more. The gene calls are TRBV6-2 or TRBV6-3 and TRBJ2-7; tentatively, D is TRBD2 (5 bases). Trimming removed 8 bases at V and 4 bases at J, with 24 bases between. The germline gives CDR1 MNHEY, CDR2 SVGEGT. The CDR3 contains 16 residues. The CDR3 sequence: CASSYGRTKDWYEQYF. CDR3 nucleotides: TGTGCCAGCTCCTATGGGAGAACTAAAGATTGGTACGAGCAGTACTTC.

CDR3 DNA sequence: TGCGCCAGCAGCCAGCATAGGCCAGCTAGCTCCTACGAGCAGTACTTC. Residues: CASSQHRPASSYEQYF. The chain carries TRBV4-1 and TRBJ2-7; D is undetermined. The CDR3 has 16 amino acids. CDR1 is MGHRA and CDR2 is YSYEKL in the germline V gene. V dropped 3 bases and J dropped 0 bases, with 15 bases sitting between them.

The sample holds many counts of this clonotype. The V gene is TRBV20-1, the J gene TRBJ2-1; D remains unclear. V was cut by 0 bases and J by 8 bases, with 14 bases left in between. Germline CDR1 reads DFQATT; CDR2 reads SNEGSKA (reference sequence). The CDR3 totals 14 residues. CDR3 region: CSARDLAFRHEQFF. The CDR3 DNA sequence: TGCAGTGCTAGAGATCTCGCCTTCCGCCATGAGCAGTTCTTC.

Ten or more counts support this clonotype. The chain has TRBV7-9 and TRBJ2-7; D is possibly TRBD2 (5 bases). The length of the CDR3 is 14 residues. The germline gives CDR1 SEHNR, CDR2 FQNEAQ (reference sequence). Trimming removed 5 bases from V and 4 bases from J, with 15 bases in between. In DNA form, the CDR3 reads TGTGCCAGCAGCCCTACGGGAAGGGTATACGAGCAGTACTTC. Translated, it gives CASSPTGRVYEQYF.

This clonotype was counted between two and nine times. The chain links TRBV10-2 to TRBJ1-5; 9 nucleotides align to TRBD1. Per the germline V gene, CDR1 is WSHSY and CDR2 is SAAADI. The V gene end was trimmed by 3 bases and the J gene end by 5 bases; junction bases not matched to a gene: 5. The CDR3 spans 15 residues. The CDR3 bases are TGCGCCAGCAGTGAATATACAGGGGGCGATCAGCCCCAGCATTTT. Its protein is CASSEYTGGDQPQHF.

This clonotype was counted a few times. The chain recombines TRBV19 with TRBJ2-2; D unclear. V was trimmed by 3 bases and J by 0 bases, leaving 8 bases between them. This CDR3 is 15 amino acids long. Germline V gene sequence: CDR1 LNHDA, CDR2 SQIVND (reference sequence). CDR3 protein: CASSMGMANTGELFF. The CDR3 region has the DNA TGTGCCAGTAGTATGGGGATGGCGAACACCGGGGAGCTGTTTTTT.

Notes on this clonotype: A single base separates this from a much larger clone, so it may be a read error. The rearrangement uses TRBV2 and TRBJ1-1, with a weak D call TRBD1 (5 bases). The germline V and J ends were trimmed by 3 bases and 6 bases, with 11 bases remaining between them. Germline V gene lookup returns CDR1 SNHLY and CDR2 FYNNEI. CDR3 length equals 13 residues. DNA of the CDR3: TGTGCCAGCAGTGAGGGGCAGGCTGCTGAAGCTTTCTTT. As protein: CASSEGQAAEAFF.

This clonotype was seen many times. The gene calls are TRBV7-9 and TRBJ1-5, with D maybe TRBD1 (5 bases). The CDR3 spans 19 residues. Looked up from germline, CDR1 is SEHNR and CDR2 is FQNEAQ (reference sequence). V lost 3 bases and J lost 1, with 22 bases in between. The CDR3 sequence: CASSFYRDSTTKSNQPQHF. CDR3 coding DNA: TGTGCCAGCAGCTTTTACCGGGACTCAACTACCAAAAGCAATCAGCCCCAGCATTTT.